Reported below is one T cell receptor (beta chain). Its target is unknown. The authors' processing: Building a distant-metastasis classifier for papillary thyroid cancer drew on CDR3 differences across clinicopathological groups. TCRdb re-analyzed the PCR reads using MiXCR. V and J calls and clone size were set by TCRdb, not the authors. The data show roughly 34,000 clones, about a fifth seen once. This entry is derived from a study of metastatic and nonmetastatic thyroid tumors. About the study: Across peripheral blood and tumor or nodule tissue samples taken from malignant and benign thyroid patients, the repertoires were compared with one another.

Study-level points and caveats: Versus benign nodules, malignant thyroid tumors reportedly had significantly higher TCR beta diversity, in blood and tumor.

There are 19 residues in the CDR3. Trimming cost V 5 bases and J 0 bases; bases outside gene matches: 21. In germline, CDR1 is DFQATT, CDR2 SNEGSKA (reference sequence). Ahead of thyroid surgery, no patient had received treatment of any kind. Sequencing was carried out using tumor tissue. The chain couples TRBV20-1 to TRBJ2-5; 7 nucleotides line up with TRBD2. This clonotype was obtained from a male donor with papillary thyroid cancer or a benign thyroid nodule (not recorded which). Some clones in this sample may be carry-over from other donors' samples. CDR3 sequence: CSAPTRGLGGRWDQETQYF. The CDR3 DNA sequence: TGCAGTGCTCCCACACGCGGACTGGGAGGGAGGTGGGACCAAGAGACCCAGTACTTC.